Below, 25 T cell receptor beta chains from the same sample are listed, as sequenced in a study of CD8 T cells in Susac syndrome. The RNA input was roughly 0.45 to 1 ug, and it was reverse transcribed with random hexamers. TCRdb re-called the immunoSEQ multiplex PCR reads with MiXCR, one entry per CDR3 protein. The data contain more than 250,000 distinct CDR3 sequences, under 95% of them seen just once; the ten biggest clones take up around 0.07%. Sequencing was carried out using CD4+ T cells from PBMCs. All receptors come from a human donor with multiple sclerosis.

The V call is TRBV9, the J call TRBJ1-6, with TRBD1 identical over 10 bases. The CDR3 length is 15 residues. Germline CDR1 reads SGDLS; CDR2 reads YYNGEE. With 4 bases clipped from V and 10 bases from J, the junction kept 8 bases outside the gene matches. CDR3 region: CASSLARDRGSPLHF. CDR3 coding DNA: TGTGCCAGCAGCCTAGCTCGGGACAGGGGCTCACCCCTCCACTTT.

A few counts support this clonotype. The V gene is TRBV3-1, the J gene TRBJ2-7; 10 bases fit TRBD2. Trimming cost V 4 bases and J 4 bases; bases outside gene matches: 4. The CDR3 consists of 14 residues. Germline V gene data show CDR1 as LGHDT and CDR2 as YNNKEL (reference sequence). DNA for the CDR3: TGTGCCAGCAGCCGTACTAGCGGGACTTACGAGCAGTACTTC. It translates to CASSRTSGTYEQYF.

The J gene is TRBJ2-7, the V gene TRBV6-5, with D perhaps TRBD2 (7 bases). Per germline, CDR1 MNHEY and CDR2 SVGAGI. V dropped 0 bases and J dropped 3 bases, with 12 bases sitting between them. CDR3 length: 15 residues. The CDR3 nucleotides are TGTGCCAGCAGTTACTCGAGGGGGGGGTACTACGAGCAGTACTTC. This gives the protein CASSYSRGGYYEQYF.

V usage is TRBV6-5 and J usage is TRBJ2-2, with 7 bases identical to TRBD1. The CDR3 sequence is 15 residues long. V gave up 2 bases and J gave up 7 bases; unmatched junction bases: 7. CDR1 MNHEY and CDR2 SVGAGI come from the germline V gene. The CDR3 spells CASSYTGTVDGELFF. CDR3 bases: TGTGCCAGCAGTTACACCGGGACAGTGGACGGGGAGCTGTTTTTT.

The gene calls are TRBV29-1 and TRBJ2-5, with unresolved D. Trimming left V 6 bases short and J 2 bases short, with 10 bases between. Germline-derived CDR1 and CDR2 are SQVTM and ANQGSEA. CDR3 length: 12 residues. Here the CDR3 reads CSVGGVQETQYF. Here the CDR3 DNA reads TGCAGCGTGGGTGGGGTACAAGAGACCCAGTACTTC.

The rearrangement joins TRBV23-1 to TRBJ2-1; 10 positions agree with TRBD2. TRBV23-1 carries the ORF label, with uncertain function. V lost 0 bases to trimming and J lost 4 bases; unmatched junction nucleotides: 6. This CDR3 region has 17 residues. Written as DNA, the CDR3 is TGCGCCAGCAGTCAATCGAGCCTAGCGGGAGTTTACAATGAGCAGTTCTTC. Its protein is CASSQSSLAGVYNEQFF.

The chain links TRBV19 to TRBJ2-5; D possibly corresponds to TRBD1 (5 bases). Germline CDR1 reads LNHDA; CDR2 reads SQIVND (reference sequence). The CDR3 length is 17 residues. Trimming stripped 10 bases from V and 1 base from J, with 25 bases between. The CDR3 coding sequence is TGTGCCATAAGGGGTCGGTGTTGGGCAGGCTTCCAAGAGACCCAGTACTTC. It is translated as CAIRGRCWAGFQETQYF.

The chain has TRBV7-9 and TRBJ1-4, with D unresolved. The germline V and J ends were trimmed by 0 bases and 5 bases, with 10 bases remaining between them. This CDR3 spans 15 amino acids. Germline V lookup: CDR1 SEHNR, CDR2 FQNEAQ (reference sequence). The CDR3 coding sequence is TGTGCCAGCAGCTTAGCGGGCAGGAGGAATGAAAAACTGTTTTTT. This encodes CASSLAGRRNEKLFF.

The genes are TRBV14 and TRBJ2-5; 7 positions match TRBD2. This CDR3 has 16 residues. CDR1 and CDR2 (germline): SGHDN, FVKESK. V lost 5 bases, J lost 3 bases, and 12 bases stayed unmatched. Here the CDR3 reads CASSDWRERVKETQYF. DNA for the CDR3: TGTGCCAGCAGCGATTGGCGGGAGCGGGTAAAAGAGACCCAGTACTTC.

The chain is built from TRBV12-3 or TRBV12-4 and TRBJ2-4, with TRBD2 identical over 11 bases. The CDR3 is 16 amino acids. Trimming cost V 2 bases and J 6 bases; bases outside gene matches: 6. CDR3 loop: CASSLSGLAGGNIQYF. The CDR3 coding sequence is TGTGCCAGCAGTTTATCAGGTCTAGCGGGAGGAAACATTCAGTACTTC.

CDR3 coding DNA: TGTGCCAGCAGACCTCAGGGGCATAGCAATCAGCCCCAGCATTTT. This codes for CASRPQGHSNQPQHF. The chain employs TRBV6-2 or TRBV6-3 and TRBJ1-5; D might be TRBD1 (6 bases). The germline V gene encodes CDR1 MNHEY and CDR2 SVGEGT. Trimming removed 6 bases at V and 0 bases at J, with 12 bases between. CDR3 size: 15 residues.

This clonotype was seen only once. The genes are TRBV19 and TRBJ2-1; 10 positions agree with TRBD2. This CDR3 comprises 13 residues. The germline CDR1 and CDR2 sequences are LNHDA and SQIVND (reference sequence). The junction had 6 bases not matched to a gene; V was cut back by 3 bases and J by 13 bases. For the CDR3, the DNA is TGTGCCAGTAGTATTGGCGCTAGCGGGAGACAGTTCTTC. Translating gives CASSIGASGRQFF.

The chain has TRBV5-1 and TRBJ1-2, with D hard to call. V dropped 4 bases and J dropped 6 bases, with 16 bases sitting between them. This CDR3 comprises 14 residues. Germline V gene lookup returns CDR1 SGHRS and CDR2 YFSETQ. The DNA of the CDR3 is TGCGCCAGCAGCGCCGGGCCCCAGACGAATGGCTACACCTTC. As protein: CASSAGPQTNGYTF.

V and J are TRBV10-3 and TRBJ1-3; D unclear. The V gene's germline CDR1 is ENHRY and CDR2 SYGVKD. V lost 0 bases and J lost 3, with 6 bases in between. The CDR3 is made up of 14 amino acids. CDR3 DNA: TGTGCCATCAGTGAGTCAGGACGTGGAAACACCATATATTTT. Translated: CAISESGRGNTIYF.

The genes are TRBV7-2 and TRBJ1-1, with a tentative D call TRBD1 (5 bases). Trimming left V 5 bases short and J 0 bases short, with 25 bases between. Germline values: CDR1 SGHTA, CDR2 FQGNSA. This CDR3 is 19 amino acids long. CDR3 sequence reads: CASSPRGASSLIMNTEAFF. Here the CDR3 DNA reads TGTGCCAGCAGCCCCCGAGGGGCGTCAAGTTTAATCATGAACACTGAAGCTTTCTTT.

The CDR3 DNA reads TGCGCCAGCAGCTTGGGAGCGGATCCAGCAACTAATGAAAAACTGTTTTTT. Translating gives CASSLGADPATNEKLFF. The genes are TRBV5-1 and TRBJ1-4; D gene uncertain. Trimming took 0 bases from V and 0 from J, leaving 12 bases between them. This CDR3 region has 17 residues. Looked up from germline, CDR1 is SGHRS and CDR2 is YFSETQ.

The gene calls are TRBV15 and TRBJ2-4; the match to TRBD2 covers 7 bases. Trimming took 4 bases from V and 1 from J; bases not matched to a gene: 10. The CDR3 runs to 17 residues. Germline CDR1 is LNHNV and CDR2 is YYDKDF (reference sequence). The CDR3 protein is CATSNYRGGAAKNIQYF. In DNA form, the CDR3 reads TGTGCCACCAGCAATTATCGGGGAGGGGCGGCCAAAAACATTCAGTACTTC.

The rearrangement joins TRBV12-3 or TRBV12-4 to TRBJ2-5; D unresolved. Trimming took off 3 bases at V and 2 bases at J, with 10 bases between the two ends. CDR3 length: 14 residues. CDR3 sequence: CASSFRQNQETQYF. In DNA form, the CDR3 reads TGTGCCAGCAGTTTCAGGCAGAATCAAGAGACCCAGTACTTC.

The chain employs TRBV28 and TRBJ1-1, with TRBD1 as a possible D gene (6 bases). CDR3 size: 18 residues. V dropped 7 bases and J dropped 0 bases, with 24 bases sitting between them. Germline V gene sequence: CDR1 MDHEN, CDR2 SYDVKM. CDR3 sequence: CASTPEGGVGVLNTEAFF. The CDR3, as DNA: TGTGCCAGCACCCCAGAAGGGGGGGTAGGGGTACTGAACACTGAAGCTTTCTTT.

The chain has TRBV5-1 and TRBJ2-6, with 7 bases aligning to TRBD1. The CDR3 loop spans 19 amino acids. Germline trimming cut 0 bases from V and 0 bases from J; bases unmatched to any gene: 9. Germline V gene sequence: CDR1 SGHRS, CDR2 YFSETQ. CDR3 bases: TGCGCCAGCAGCTTGGGGACCGGGACAGTTTTCTCTGGGGCCAACGTCCTGACTTTC. Its protein is CASSLGTGTVFSGANVLTF.

This clonotype was detected once. A junction end diverges from the germline sequence, so it may reflect a read error. The chain is built from TRBV20-1 and TRBJ2-2; the D call may be TRBD1 or TRBD2 (6 bases each). Germline loops: CDR1 DFQATT, CDR2 SNEGSKA (reference sequence). This CDR3 spans 12 amino acids. In DNA form, the CDR3 reads TGCAGTGCTGAGAGGGGGGCCGGGGAGCTTTTTTTT. Residues: CSAERGAGELFF.

This clonotype was observed once. The rearrangement uses TRBV30 and TRBJ2-1, with TRBD1 identical over 7 bases. V shed 4 bases and J 0 bases; nucleotides not matched to a gene: 12. CDR1 and CDR2 from the germline V gene are GTSNPN and SVGIG (reference sequence). The CDR3 consists of 17 residues. The CDR3 protein is CAWIQGKIIGSYNEQFF. CDR3 DNA: TGTGCCTGGATACAGGGGAAGATAATAGGCTCCTACAATGAGCAGTTCTTC.

The chain uses TRBV20-1 and TRBJ2-7; a possible D gene is TRBD2 (5 bases). The CDR3 has 13 amino acids. Germline V lookup: CDR1 DFQATT, CDR2 SNEGSKA (reference sequence). The V gene lost 6 bases and the J gene lost 2 bases, with 14 bases spanning the gap. Here the CDR3 reads CSAPLGYPYEQYF. The CDR3 DNA sequence: TGCAGTGCCCCACTAGGTTATCCCTACGAGCAGTACTTC.

This sequence joins TRBV9 and TRBJ2-1; D is undetermined. The CDR3 is 13 amino acids. Germline V gives CDR1 SGDLS, CDR2 YYNGEE. Trimming took off 2 bases at V and 6 bases at J, with 9 bases between the two ends. CDR3: CASSVGPTNEQFF. CDR3 coding DNA: TGTGCCAGCAGCGTGGGCCCAACCAATGAGCAGTTCTTC.

CDR3 sequence reads: CASSVARGDTQYF. CDR3 bases: TGTGCCAGCAGCGTAGCTCGAGGAGATACGCAGTATTTT. The genes are TRBV9 and TRBJ2-3; D not certain. This CDR3 is 13 amino acids long. V dropped 0 bases and J dropped 5 bases, with 7 bases sitting between them. The germline V gene encodes CDR1 SGDLS and CDR2 YYNGEE.